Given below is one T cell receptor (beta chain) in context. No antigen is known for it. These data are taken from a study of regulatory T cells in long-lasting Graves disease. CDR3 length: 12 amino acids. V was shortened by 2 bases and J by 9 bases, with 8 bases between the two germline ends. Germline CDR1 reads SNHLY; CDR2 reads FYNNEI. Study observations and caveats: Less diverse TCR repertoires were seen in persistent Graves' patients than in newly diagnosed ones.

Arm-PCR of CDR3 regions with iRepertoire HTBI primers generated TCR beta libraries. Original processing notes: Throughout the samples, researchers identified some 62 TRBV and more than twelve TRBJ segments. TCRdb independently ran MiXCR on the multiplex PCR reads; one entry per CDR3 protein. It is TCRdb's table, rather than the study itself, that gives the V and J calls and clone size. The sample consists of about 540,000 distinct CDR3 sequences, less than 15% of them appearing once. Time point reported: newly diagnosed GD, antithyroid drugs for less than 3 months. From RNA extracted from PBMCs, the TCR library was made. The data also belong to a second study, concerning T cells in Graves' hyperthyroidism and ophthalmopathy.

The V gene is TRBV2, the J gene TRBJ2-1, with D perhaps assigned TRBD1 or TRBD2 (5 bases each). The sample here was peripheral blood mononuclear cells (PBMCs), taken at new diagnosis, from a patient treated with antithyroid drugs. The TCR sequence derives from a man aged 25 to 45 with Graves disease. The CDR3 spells CASSERGGEQFF. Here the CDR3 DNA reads TGTGCCAGCAGTGAACGTGGGGGTGAGCAGTTCTTC.